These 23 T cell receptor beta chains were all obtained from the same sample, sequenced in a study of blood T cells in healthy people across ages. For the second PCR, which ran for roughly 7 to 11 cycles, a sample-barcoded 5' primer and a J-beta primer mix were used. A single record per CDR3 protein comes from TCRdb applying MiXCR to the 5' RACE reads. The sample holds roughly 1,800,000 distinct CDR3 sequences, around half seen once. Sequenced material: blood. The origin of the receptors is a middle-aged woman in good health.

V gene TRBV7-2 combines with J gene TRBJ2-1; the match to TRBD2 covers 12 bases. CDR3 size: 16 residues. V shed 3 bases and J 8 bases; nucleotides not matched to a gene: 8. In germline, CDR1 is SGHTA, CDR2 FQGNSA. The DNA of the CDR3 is TGTGCCAGCAGCTTGCTAGCGGGGGGGCTTCTGGATGAGCAGTTCTTC. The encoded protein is CASSLLAGGLLDEQFF.

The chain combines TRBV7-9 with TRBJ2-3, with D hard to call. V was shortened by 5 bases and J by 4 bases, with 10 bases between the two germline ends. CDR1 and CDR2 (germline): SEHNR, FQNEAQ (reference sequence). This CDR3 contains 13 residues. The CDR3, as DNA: TGTGCCAGCAGCAAGACTCCGGCAGATACGCAGTATTTT. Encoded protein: CASSKTPADTQYF.

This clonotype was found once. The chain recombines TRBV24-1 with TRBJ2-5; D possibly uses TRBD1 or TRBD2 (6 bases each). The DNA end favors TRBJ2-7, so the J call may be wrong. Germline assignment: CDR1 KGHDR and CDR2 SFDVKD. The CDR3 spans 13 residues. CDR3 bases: TGTGCCACCAGTGATGCCGGGGGCAACGAGCAGTACTTC. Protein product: CATSDAGGNEQYF.

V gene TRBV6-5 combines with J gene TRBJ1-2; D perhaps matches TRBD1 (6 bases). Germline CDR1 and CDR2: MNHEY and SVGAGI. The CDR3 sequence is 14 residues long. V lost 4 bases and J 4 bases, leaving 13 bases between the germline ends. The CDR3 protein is CASSFRQASYGYTF. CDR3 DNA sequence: TGTGCCAGCAGTTTCCGACAGGCCTCCTATGGCTACACCTTC.

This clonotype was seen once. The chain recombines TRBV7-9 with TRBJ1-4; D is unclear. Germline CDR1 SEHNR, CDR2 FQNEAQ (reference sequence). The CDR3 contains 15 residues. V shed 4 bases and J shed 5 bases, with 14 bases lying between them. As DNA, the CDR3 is TGTGCCAGCAGCTCGAGACCCCCTTTAAATGAAAAACTGTTTTTT. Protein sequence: CASSSRPPLNEKLFF. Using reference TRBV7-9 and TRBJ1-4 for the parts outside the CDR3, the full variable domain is DTGVSQNPRHKITKRGQNVTFRCDPISEHNRLYWYRQTLGQGPEFLTYFQNEAQLEKSRLLSDRFSAERPKGSFSTLEIQRTEQGDSAMYLCASSSRPPLNEKLFFGSGTQLSVL.

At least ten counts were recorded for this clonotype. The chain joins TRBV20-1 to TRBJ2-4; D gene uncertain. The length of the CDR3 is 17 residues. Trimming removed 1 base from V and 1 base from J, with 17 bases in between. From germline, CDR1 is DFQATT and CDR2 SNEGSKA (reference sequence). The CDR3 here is CSARVSFGGGAKNIQYF. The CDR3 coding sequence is TGCAGTGCTAGAGTTAGTTTTGGCGGTGGGGCCAAAAACATTCAGTACTTC.

This CDR3 reads CASSQGVAGGMETQYF. Written as DNA, the CDR3 is TGTGCCAGCAGCCAAGGTGTAGCGGGGGGGATGGAGACCCAGTACTTC. The chain carries TRBV14 and TRBJ2-5; 11 bases fit TRBD2. The CDR3 has 16 residues. Germline loops: CDR1 SGHDN, CDR2 FVKESK. V gave up 1 base and J gave up 5 bases; unmatched junction bases: 6.

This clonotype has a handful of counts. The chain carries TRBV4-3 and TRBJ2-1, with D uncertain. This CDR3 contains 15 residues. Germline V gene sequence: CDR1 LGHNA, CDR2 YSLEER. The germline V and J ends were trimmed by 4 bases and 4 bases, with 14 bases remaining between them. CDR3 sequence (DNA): TGCGCCAGCAGCCTCGTCCATTCGGCGTACAATGAGCAGTTCTTC. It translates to CASSLVHSAYNEQFF.

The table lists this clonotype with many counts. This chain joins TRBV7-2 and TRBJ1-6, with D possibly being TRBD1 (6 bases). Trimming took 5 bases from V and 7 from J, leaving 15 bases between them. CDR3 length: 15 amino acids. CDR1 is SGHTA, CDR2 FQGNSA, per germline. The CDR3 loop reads CASSRQGSLNSPLHF. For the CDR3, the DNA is TGTGCCAGCAGCCGGCAGGGGTCGTTGAATTCACCCCTCCACTTT.

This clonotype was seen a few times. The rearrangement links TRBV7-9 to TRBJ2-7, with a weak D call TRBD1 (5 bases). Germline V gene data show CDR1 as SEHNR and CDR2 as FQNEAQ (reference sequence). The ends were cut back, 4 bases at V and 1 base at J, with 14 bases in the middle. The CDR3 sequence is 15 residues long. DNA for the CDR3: TGTGCCAGCAGCTCGTCCCGACAGCCTTCCTACGAGCAGTACTTC. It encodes CASSSSRQPSYEQYF.

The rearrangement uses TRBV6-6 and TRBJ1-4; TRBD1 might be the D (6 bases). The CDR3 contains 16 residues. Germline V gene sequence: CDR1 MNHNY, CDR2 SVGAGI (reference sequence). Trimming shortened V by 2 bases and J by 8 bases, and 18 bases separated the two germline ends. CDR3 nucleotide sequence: TGTGCCAGCAGTTACGTCAAAAACAGGGTTAACGAAAAACTGTTTTTT. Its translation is CASSYVKNRVNEKLFF.

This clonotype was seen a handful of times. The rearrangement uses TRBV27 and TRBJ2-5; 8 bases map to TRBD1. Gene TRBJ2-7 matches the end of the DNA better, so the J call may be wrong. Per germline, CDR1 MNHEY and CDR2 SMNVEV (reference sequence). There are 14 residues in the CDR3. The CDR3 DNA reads TGTGCCAGCAGTCCCTGGACAGGGAACTACGAGCAGTACTTC. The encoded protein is CASSPWTGNYEQYF.

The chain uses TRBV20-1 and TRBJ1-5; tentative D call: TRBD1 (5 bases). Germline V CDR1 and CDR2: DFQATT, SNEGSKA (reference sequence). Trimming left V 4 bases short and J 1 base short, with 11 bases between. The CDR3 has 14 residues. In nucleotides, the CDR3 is TGCAGTGCTACCAAAGACAGCAGCAATCAGCCCCAGCATTTT. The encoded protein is CSATKDSSNQPQHF.

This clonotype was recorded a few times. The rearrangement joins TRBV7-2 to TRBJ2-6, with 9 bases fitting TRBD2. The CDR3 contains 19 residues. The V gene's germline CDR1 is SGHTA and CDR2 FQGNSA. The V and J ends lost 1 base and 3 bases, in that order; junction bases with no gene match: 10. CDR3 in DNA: TGTGCCAGCAGCTTAGAACTAGCGGGCTTAAGGGATGGGGCCAACGTCCTGACTTTC. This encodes CASSLELAGLRDGANVLTF.

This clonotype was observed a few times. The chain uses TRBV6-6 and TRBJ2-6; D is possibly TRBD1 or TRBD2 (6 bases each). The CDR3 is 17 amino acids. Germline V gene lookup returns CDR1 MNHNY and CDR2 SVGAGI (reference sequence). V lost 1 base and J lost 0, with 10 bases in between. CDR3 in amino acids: CASSYWGAASGANVLTF. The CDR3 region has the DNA TGTGCCAGCAGTTACTGGGGGGCAGCCTCTGGGGCCAACGTCCTGACTTTC.

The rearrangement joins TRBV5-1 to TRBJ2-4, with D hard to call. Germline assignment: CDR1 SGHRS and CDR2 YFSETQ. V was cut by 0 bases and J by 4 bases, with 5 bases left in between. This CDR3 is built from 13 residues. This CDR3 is CASSLGWKNIQYF. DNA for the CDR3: TGCGCCAGCAGCTTGGGGTGGAAAAACATTCAGTACTTC. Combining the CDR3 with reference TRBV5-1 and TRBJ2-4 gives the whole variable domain KAGVTQTPRYLIKTRGQQVTLSCSPISGHRSVSWYQQTPGQGLQFLFEYFSETQRNKGNFPGRFSGRQFSNSRSEMNVSTLELGDSALYLCASSLGWKNIQYFGAGTRLSVL.

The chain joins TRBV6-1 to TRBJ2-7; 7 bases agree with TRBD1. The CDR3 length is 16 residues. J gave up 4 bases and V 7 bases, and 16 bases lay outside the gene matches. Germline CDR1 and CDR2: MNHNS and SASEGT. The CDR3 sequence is CASIRTDRVSWYEQYF. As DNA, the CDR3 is TGTGCCAGCATCAGGACCGACAGGGTTTCTTGGTACGAGCAGTACTTC.

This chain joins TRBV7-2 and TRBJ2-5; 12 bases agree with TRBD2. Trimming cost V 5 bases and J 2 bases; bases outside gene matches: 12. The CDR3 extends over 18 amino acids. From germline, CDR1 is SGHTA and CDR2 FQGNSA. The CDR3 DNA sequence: TGTGCCAGCAGCCTGACATCTAGCGGGGGGGCCCTGCAAGAGACCCAGTACTTC. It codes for CASSLTSSGGALQETQYF.

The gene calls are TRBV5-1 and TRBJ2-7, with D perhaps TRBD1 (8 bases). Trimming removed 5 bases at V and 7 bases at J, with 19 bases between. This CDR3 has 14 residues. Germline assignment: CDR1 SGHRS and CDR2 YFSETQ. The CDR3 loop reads CASRMDRDYNEQYF. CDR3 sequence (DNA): TGCGCCAGCAGAATGGACAGGGACTACAATGAGCAGTACTTC.

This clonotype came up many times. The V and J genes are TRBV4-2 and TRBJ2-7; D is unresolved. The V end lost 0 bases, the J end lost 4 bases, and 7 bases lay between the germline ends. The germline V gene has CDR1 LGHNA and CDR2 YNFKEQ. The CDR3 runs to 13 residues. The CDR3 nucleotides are TGTGCCAGCAGCCAAGATATAGGGTACGAGCAGTACTTC. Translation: CASSQDIGYEQYF.

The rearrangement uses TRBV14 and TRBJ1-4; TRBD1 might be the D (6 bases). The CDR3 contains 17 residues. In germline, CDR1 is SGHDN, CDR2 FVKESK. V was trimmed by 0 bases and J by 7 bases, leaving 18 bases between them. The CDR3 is CASSQDSYRGRGEKLFF. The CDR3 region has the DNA TGTGCCAGCAGCCAAGATTCTTACCGGGGGCGCGGTGAAAAACTGTTTTTT.

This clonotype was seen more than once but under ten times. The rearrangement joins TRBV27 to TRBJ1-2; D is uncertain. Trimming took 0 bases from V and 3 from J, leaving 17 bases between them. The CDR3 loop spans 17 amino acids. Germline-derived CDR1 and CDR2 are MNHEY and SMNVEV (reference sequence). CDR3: CASSLSLAISKDYGYTF. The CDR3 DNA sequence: TGTGCCAGCAGTTTATCCCTGGCAATTTCGAAGGACTATGGCTACACCTTC.

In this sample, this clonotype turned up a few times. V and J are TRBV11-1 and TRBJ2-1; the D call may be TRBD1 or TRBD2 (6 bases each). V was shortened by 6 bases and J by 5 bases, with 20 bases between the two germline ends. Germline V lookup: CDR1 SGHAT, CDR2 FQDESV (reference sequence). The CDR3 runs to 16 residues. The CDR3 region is CASSPIMGGRDNEQFF. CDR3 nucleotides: TGTGCCAGCAGTCCAATTATGGGGGGCCGGGACAATGAGCAGTTCTTC.